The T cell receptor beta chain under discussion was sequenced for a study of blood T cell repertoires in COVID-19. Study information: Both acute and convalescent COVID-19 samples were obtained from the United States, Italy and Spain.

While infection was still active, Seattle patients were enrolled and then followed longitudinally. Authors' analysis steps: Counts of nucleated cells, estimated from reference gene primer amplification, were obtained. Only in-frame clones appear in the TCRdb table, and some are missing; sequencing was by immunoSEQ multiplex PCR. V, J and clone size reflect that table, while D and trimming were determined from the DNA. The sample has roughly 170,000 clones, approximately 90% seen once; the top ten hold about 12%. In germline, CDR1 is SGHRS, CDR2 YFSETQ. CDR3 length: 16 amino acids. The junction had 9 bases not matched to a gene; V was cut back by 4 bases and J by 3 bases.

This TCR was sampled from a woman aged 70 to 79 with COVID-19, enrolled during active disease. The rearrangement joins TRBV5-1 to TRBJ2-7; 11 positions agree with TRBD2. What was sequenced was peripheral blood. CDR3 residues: CASSRELAGGIYEQYF. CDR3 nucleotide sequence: TGCGCCAGCAGCAGAGAATTAGCGGGAGGGATCTACGAGCAGTACTTC.